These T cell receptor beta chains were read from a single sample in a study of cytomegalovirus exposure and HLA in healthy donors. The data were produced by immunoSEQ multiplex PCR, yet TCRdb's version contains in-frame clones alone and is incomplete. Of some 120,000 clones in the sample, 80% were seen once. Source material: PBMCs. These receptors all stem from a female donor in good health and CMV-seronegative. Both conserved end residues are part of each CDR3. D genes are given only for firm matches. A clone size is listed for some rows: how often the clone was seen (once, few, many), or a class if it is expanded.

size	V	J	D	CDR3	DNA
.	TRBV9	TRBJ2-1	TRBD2	CASSSRETSGINEQFF	TGTGCCAGCAGCTCCCGGGAGACTAGCGGGATAAATGAGCAGTTCTTC
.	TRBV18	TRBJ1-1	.	CASSPLFRGDGTEAFF	TGTGCCAGCTCACCTTTGTTCAGGGGAGATGGCACTGAAGCTTTCTTT
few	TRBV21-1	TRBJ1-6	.	CASTPGQGGVVSPLHF	TGTGCCAGCACCCCTGGACAGGGAGGGGTGGTTTCACCCCTCCACTTT
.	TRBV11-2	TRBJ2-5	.	CASSFQYREETQYF	TGTGCCAGCAGCTTCCAATACAGGGAGGAGACCCAGTACTTC
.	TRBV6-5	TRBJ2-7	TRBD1	CASSYVGTGDTYEQYF	TGTGCCAGCAGTTACGTAGGGACAGGGGACACCTACGAGCAGTACTTC
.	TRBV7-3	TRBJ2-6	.	CASSPPLASGANVLTF	TGTGCCAGCAGCCCCCCCTTAGCGTCTGGGGCCAACGTCCTGACTTTC
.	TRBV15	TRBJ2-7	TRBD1	CATSRGGQGVTEQYF	TGTGCCACCAGCAGGGGGGGACAGGGGGTGACCGAGCAGTACTTC
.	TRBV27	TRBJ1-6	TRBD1	CASSPFLDRGSLHF	TGTGCCAGCAGTCCCTTCCTAGACAGGGGATCCCTCCACTTT
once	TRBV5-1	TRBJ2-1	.	CASSSEIEGEQFF	TGCGCCAGCAGCTCTGAGATAGAGGGTGAGCAGTTCTTC
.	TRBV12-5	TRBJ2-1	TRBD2	CASGFPGRAYNEQFF	TGTGCTAGTGGTTTCCCGGGGAGGGCCTACAATGAGCAGTTCTTC
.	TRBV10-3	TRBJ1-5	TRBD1	CASSKQGAWDQPQHF	TGTGCCAGCAGTAAACAGGGGGCTTGGGATCAGCCCCAGCATTTT
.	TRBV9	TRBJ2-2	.	CASSVGAGRRTGELFF	TGTGCCAGCAGCGTAGGGGCGGGACGGCGAACCGGGGAGCTGTTTTTT
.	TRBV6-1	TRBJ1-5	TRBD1	CASSQGTGEYQPQHF	TGTGCCAGCAGCCAGGGGACAGGGGAGTATCAGCCCCAGCATTTT
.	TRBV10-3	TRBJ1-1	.	CAISESTGLMNTEAFF	TGTGCCATCAGTGAGTCGACCGGACTTATGAACACTGAAGCTTTCTTT